This note documents a single T cell receptor (beta chain) sequence. Its antigen remains unknown. CDR3 size: 17 residues. Trimming cost V 0 bases and J 1 base; bases outside gene matches: 7. Germline V gene sequence: CDR1 LGHNA, CDR2 YNFKEQ. Data came from immunoSEQ multiplex PCR; TCRdb stores just in-frame clones and leaves some out. The table shows 120,000 to 150,000 clones, with approximately 87% occurring only once. The sample originates from a study of T cell responses to AZD1222 COVID-19 vaccine. Study-wide findings and caveats: Among those given AZD1222, only five to seven were seropositive at baseline.

The sequenced sample was peripheral blood, obtained 28 days after the second AZD1222 dose. The chain recombines TRBV4-2 with TRBJ1-1; the match to TRBD1 covers 8 bases. The sequence derives from an adult who received the AZD1222 COVID-19 vaccine. CDR3 sequence (DNA): TGTGCCAGCAGCCAAGAGCTCCCTGGGACAGGGAACACTGAAGCTTTCTTT. Residues: CASSQELPGTGNTEAFF.